This T cell receptor beta chain was obtained from a study of response to subunit inactivated influenza vaccine. Whole-study findings and limits: Researchers suggested that each seasonal influenza vaccination recruits few new T cells.

The CDR3 covers 13 residues. V lost 2 bases and J lost 5; bases outside the gene matches: 0. Germline assignment: CDR1 KGHDR and CDR2 SFDVKD. One entry per CDR3 protein results from TCRdb running MiXCR on the RT-PCR reads. The sample records about 700,000 distinct CDR3 sequences, 14% being singletons. Points on this clonotype: The antigen is not known.

The sample was PBMCs from blood, taken around two weeks before vaccination. The source of this sequence is a man aged 50 to 59 who received an inactivated influenza vaccine. V gene TRBV24-1 combines with J gene TRBJ2-3; 7 positions match TRBD2. The CDR3 loop reads CATSDSGGDTQYF. CDR3 coding DNA: TGTGCCACCAGTGATTCGGGGGGAGATACGCAGTATTTT.